Listed here are 10 T cell receptor beta chains from one sample, sequenced in a study of shared clonotypes between healthy human individuals. Cells designated naive CD8 were CD45RO-negative and were positively selected for CCR7, with terminally differentiated effector memory CD45RA+ cells excluded. The table came from immunoSEQ multiplex PCR; TCRdb's copy has only in-frame clones and leaves some out. The table shows 1.5 million to 2.5 million clones, with about 95% occurring only once. What was sequenced was naive CD8+ T cells sorted from blood. Every receptor here comes from a young man in good health.

The genes are TRBV28 and TRBJ1-3; TRBD1 matches at 7 bases. The CDR3 length is 16 residues. Germline loops: CDR1 MDHEN, CDR2 SYDVKM. Trimming cost V 5 bases and J 0 bases; bases outside gene matches: 7. DNA for the CDR3: TGTGCCAGCAGTCCACGGACAGGACCCTCTGGAAACACCATATATTTT. Its translation: CASSPRTGPSGNTIYF.

Note on this clone: The sample carries other DNA sequences with the same CDR3. The chain recombines TRBV29-1 with TRBJ1-5; 9 nucleotides line up with TRBD1. Germline loops: CDR1 SQVTM, CDR2 ANQGSEA. V shed 4 bases and J 6 bases; nucleotides not matched to a gene: 4. The CDR3 has 13 residues. In nucleotides, the CDR3 is TGCAGCGTTGCGACAGGGGGAGGTCAGCCCCAGCATTTT. This gives the protein CSVATGGGQPQHF.

V gene TRBV7-6 combines with J gene TRBJ2-1, with 11 bases matching TRBD2. Trimming took 5 bases from V and 8 from J; bases not matched to a gene: 8. This CDR3 comprises 15 residues. Germline assignment: CDR1 SGHVS and CDR2 FNYEAQ. Here the CDR3 reads CASSTLAGGPDEQFF. DNA for the CDR3: TGTGCCAGCAGCACTTTAGCGGGAGGGCCCGATGAGCAGTTCTTC. The complete variable domain, with remaining parts taken from reference TRBV7-6 and TRBJ2-1, reads GAGVSQSPRYKVTKRGQDVALRCDPISGHVSLYWYRQALGQGPEFLTYFNYEAQQDKSGLPNDRFSAERPEGSISTLTIQRTEQRDSAMYRCASSTLAGGPDEQFFGPGTRLTVL.

The chain links TRBV5-6 to TRBJ2-7; 10 nucleotides match TRBD2. V shed 0 bases and J 1 base; nucleotides not matched to a gene: 7. This CDR3 spans 17 amino acids. Germline V gene sequence: CDR1 SGHDT, CDR2 YYEEEE. The CDR3 spells CASSLGAGGSLSYEQYF. For the CDR3, the DNA is TGTGCCAGCAGCTTGGGAGCGGGGGGGTCTTTATCCTACGAGCAGTACTTC.

V is TRBV27 and J is TRBJ2-1, with 7 bases matching TRBD2. The CDR3 contains 15 residues. The V and J ends lost 5 bases and 5 bases, in that order; junction bases with no gene match: 9. CDR1 and CDR2 (germline): MNHEY, SMNVEV (reference sequence). CDR3 residues: CASSRRDYLNNEQFF. The CDR3 DNA sequence: TGTGCCAGCAGTCGGCGGGACTACCTAAACAATGAGCAGTTCTTC.

The CDR3 region has the DNA TGTGCCAGCCGGCTCGCAGGGTCCTACGAGCAGTACTTC. Its translation is CASRLAGSYEQYF. The gene calls are TRBV11-2 and TRBJ2-7; a possible D gene is TRBD1 (5 bases). The CDR3 runs 13 residues. Trimming left V 8 bases short and J 1 base short, with 12 bases between. Looked up from germline, CDR1 is SGHAT and CDR2 is FQNNGV.

With regard to this clone: Within the sample, other DNA sequences also encode this same CDR3. The J gene is TRBJ2-7, the V gene TRBV28, with D tentatively TRBD1 (6 bases). CDR1 is MDHEN and CDR2 is SYDVKM in the germline V gene. The germline V and J ends were trimmed by 3 bases and 2 bases, with 11 bases remaining between them. There are 14 residues in the CDR3. The CDR3 nucleotides are TGTGCCAGCAGTTTCAGGGGTCTTACCTACGAGCAGTACTTC. Translation: CASSFRGLTYEQYF.

The chain carries TRBV29-1 and TRBJ2-7; TRBD1 aligns across 7 bases. This CDR3 contains 13 residues. V gave up 2 bases and J gave up 1 base; unmatched junction bases: 2. The germline gives CDR1 SQVTM, CDR2 ANQGSEA. CDR3 DNA sequence: TGCAGCGTTGAATTGGGACAGTCCTACGAGCAGTACTTC. This translates into CSVELGQSYEQYF.

This chain links TRBV27 with TRBJ2-7, with D uncertain. Germline V CDR1 and CDR2: MNHEY, SMNVEV (reference sequence). CDR3 length equals 13 residues. Trimming shortened V by 2 bases and J by 2 bases, and 7 bases separated the two germline ends. The chain's CDR3 is CASSLRMPYEQYF. The DNA of the CDR3 is TGTGCCAGCAGTTTACGGATGCCCTACGAGCAGTACTTC.

The gene calls are TRBV14 and TRBJ2-7, with D possibly being TRBD2 (5 bases). CDR1 is SGHDN, CDR2 FVKESK, per germline. CDR3 length: 14 residues. V lost 3 bases and J 0 bases, leaving 9 bases between the germline ends. For the CDR3, the DNA is TGTGCCAGCAGCCACCTGGGGAGCTCCTACGAGCAGTACTTC. Translated, it gives CASSHLGSSYEQYF.